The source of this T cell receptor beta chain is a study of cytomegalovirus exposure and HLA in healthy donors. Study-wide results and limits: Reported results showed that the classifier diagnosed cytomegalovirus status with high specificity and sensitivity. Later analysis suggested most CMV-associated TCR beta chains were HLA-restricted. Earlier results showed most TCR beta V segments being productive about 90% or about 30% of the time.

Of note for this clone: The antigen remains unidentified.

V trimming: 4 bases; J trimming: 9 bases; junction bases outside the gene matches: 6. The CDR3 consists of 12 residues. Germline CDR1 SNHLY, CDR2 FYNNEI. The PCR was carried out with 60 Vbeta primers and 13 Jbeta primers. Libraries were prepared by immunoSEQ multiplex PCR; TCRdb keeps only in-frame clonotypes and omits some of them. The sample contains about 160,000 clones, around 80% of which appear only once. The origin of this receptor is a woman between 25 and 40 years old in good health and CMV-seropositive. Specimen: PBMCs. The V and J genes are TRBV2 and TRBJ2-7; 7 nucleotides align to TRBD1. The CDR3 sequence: CASSATGEGQYF. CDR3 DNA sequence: TGTGCCAGCAGTGCCACAGGGGAAGGGCAGTACTTC.